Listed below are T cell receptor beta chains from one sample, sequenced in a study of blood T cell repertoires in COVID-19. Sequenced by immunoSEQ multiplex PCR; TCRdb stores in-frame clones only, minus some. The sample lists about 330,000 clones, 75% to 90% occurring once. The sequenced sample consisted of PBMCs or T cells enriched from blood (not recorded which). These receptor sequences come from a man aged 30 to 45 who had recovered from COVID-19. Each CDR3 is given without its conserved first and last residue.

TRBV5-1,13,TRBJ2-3,ASSRWGPTTDTQY
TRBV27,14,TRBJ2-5,ASSRGSPASRETQY
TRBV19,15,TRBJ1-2,ASSISVQSGANYGYT
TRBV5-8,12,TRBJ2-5,ASTRARGWETQY
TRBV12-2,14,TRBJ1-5,ASRLAEDRPNQPQH
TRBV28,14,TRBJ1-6,ASSLGTGFYNSPLH
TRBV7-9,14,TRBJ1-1,ASSPGQGAGGAEAF
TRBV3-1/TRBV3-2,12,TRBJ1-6,ASSQETGYSPLH
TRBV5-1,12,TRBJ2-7,ASSLQGTSYEQY
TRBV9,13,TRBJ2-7,ASSADPGQTYEQY
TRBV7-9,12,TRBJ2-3,ASSLTRGTDTQY
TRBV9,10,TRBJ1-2,ASSVVSYGYT
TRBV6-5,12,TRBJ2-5,ASSLGGTQETQY
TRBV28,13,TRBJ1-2,ASGSGTRRVYGYT
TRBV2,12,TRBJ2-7,ASTGSTRGYEQY
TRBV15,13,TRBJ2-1,ATSTGTSGVDEQF
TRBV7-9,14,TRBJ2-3,ASSFRGGAGRDTQY
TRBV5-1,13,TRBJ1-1,ASSLAKQGYTEAF
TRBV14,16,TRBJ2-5,ASSPHWTSGGNPETQY
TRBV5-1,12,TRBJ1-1,ASSVRSQGTEAF
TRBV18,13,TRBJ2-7,ASSPQGVVSYEQY
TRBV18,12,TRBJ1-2,ASSQGGVNPGYT
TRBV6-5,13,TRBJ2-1,ASSQTATPPNEQF
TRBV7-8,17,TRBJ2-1,ASSSTRGLAGGSYNEQF
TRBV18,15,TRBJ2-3,ASSPFLAGGATDTQY
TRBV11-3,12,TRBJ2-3,ASSLSPSTDTQY
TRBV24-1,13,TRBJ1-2,ATSDPGRDHYGYT
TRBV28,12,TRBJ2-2,ASSYRQGAGELF
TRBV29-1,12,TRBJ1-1,SVADPTGDTEAF
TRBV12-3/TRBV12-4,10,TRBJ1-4,AVHHEEGKLF
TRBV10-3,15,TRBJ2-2,AISGTSGGIGTGELF
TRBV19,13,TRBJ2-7,ASSIDGEGANEQY
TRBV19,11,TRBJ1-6,ASSPQGDSPLH
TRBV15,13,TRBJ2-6,ATSRGGSGANVLT
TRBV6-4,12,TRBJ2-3,ASSAHDRGGTQY
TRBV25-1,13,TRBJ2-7,ASSNWDRGQNEQY
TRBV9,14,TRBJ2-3,ASSVATGAEGDTQY
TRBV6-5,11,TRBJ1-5,ASQPAGNQPQH
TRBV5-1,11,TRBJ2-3,ASSLQGADTQY
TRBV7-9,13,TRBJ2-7,ASSLASVGGREQY
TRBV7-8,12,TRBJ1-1,ASSFTGTNTEAF
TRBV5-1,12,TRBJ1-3,ASSLATAGNTIY
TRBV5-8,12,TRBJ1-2,ASSLAGTGEGYT
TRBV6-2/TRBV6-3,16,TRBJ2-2,ASSYGTSGGSGTGELF
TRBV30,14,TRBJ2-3,AWSDRGQQIRGTQY
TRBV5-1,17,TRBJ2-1,ASSLVPPRLAGGMNEQF
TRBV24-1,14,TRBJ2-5,ATSDSGTGGGETQY
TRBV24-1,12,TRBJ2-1,ATSSAGGLNEQF
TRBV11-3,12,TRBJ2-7,ASSWGQGAYEQY
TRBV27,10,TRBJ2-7,ASRDLAYEQY
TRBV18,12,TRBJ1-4,ASSPGQDYEKLF
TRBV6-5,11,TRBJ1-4,ATAGTGDEKLF
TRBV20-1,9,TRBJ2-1,SASSGGACF